A single sample is the source of the 28 T cell receptor beta chains below, sequenced in a study of CD8+CD57+ T cells in acquired aplastic anemia. Sequenced patients had shown CD8+CD57+ cell expansion by flow cytometry. Profiling that covered TCR beta VDJ and CDR3 relied on genomic DNA as its template. TCRdb redid the calling of the reads with MiXCR, one entry per CDR3 protein. The data show 130,000 or so distinct CDR3 sequences, approximately 61% seen once. The material sequenced was sorted CD4+, CD8+, or CD8+CD57+ T cells (not recorded which) from PBMCs. These receptors were taken from a human donor with aplastic anemia.

This clonotype was observed a handful of times. This sequence joins TRBV29-1 and TRBJ2-7; either TRBD1 or TRBD2 may supply D (5 bases each). V was pared by 5 bases and J by 0 bases, with 8 bases between. The CDR3 extends over 12 amino acids. In germline, CDR1 is SQVTM, CDR2 ANQGSEA. CDR3 residues: CSVQGTSYEQYF. The CDR3 coding sequence is TGCAGCGTTCAAGGGACCTCCTACGAGCAGTACTTC.

The chain uses TRBV19 and TRBJ1-2, with a possible D match to TRBD1 (5 bases). The CDR3 is made up of 15 amino acids. Trimming cost V 5 bases and J 1 base, with 14 bases left between them. Looked up from germline, CDR1 is LNHDA and CDR2 is SQIVND (reference sequence). CDR3 DNA sequence: TGTGCCAGTAGTCCAAGCGGGGGAAGTAACTATGGCTACACCTTC. As protein: CASSPSGGSNYGYTF. Variable domain in full (rest from reference TRBV19 and TRBJ1-2): DGGITQSPKYLFRKEGQNVTLSCEQNLNHDAMYWYRQDPGQGLRLIYYSQIVNDFQKGDIAEGYSVSREKKESFPLTVTSAQKNPTAFYLCASSPSGGSNYGYTFGSGTRLTVV.

Comments on this clonotype: One end of the junction fails to match germline, which may point to a read error. The genes are TRBV2 and TRBJ2-1, with 10 positions matching TRBD2. CDR3 length: 14 residues. Germline V lookup: CDR1 SNHLY, CDR2 FYNNEI. The CDR3 DNA reads as TGCGCCAACTCGACTAGCGGGTCCTACAATGAGCAGTTCTTC. As protein: CANSTSGSYNEQFF.

The chain is built from TRBV7-9 and TRBJ1-6; D is perhaps TRBD1 (6 bases). The CDR3 is 14 residues long. Germline CDR1 and CDR2: SEHNR and FQNEAQ (reference sequence). V lost 5 bases to trimming and J lost 10 bases, with 15 bases between them. CDR3 DNA sequence: TGTGCCAGCAGCCTACAGGGCGAAGGATCACCCCTCCACTTT. Protein sequence: CASSLQGEGSPLHF.

CDR3 region: CASSLDGTEQYF. In nucleotides, the CDR3 is TGTGCCAGCAGCTTAGATGGTACCGAGCAGTACTTC. The chain has TRBV7-8 and TRBJ2-7, with no clear D. V gave up 1 base and J gave up 6 bases, with 7 bases separating them. Germline lookup yields CDR1 SGHVS and CDR2 FQNEAQ. This CDR3 is built from 12 residues.

This clonotype was detected ten times or more. This chain uses TRBV25-1 with TRBJ1-1; D gene uncertain. The CDR3 is made up of 14 amino acids. The germline V and J ends were trimmed by 5 bases and 6 bases, with 16 bases remaining between them. Germline assignment: CDR1 MGHDK and CDR2 SYGVNS. Here the CDR3 reads CASSPMGILAEAFF. CDR3 DNA sequence: TGTGCCAGCAGTCCGATGGGTATCCTGGCTGAAGCTTTCTTT.

The V call is TRBV10-2, the J call TRBJ2-2; the D is unclear. Germline CDR1 is WSHSY and CDR2 is SAAADI. The CDR3 runs 16 residues. V lost 3 bases and J 2 bases, leaving 13 bases between the germline ends. The CDR3 coding sequence is TGCGCCAGCAGTGATATGCCCGGTGACAACACCGGGGAGCTGTTTTTT. Its translation: CASSDMPGDNTGELFF.

V is TRBV10-3 and J is TRBJ2-3; no clear D. The CDR3 runs 15 residues. Germline V gene lookup returns CDR1 ENHRY and CDR2 SYGVKD. The V end lost 6 bases, the J end lost 0 bases, and 13 bases lay between the germline ends. The CDR3 spells CAISPLGVSTDTQYF. CDR3 nucleotide sequence: TGTGCCATCAGCCCCCTCGGCGTTAGCACAGATACGCAGTATTTT.

The V and J genes are TRBV2 and TRBJ1-4, with D possibly being TRBD1 (5 bases). CDR1 is SNHLY, CDR2 FYNNEI, per germline. Trimming took 7 bases from V and 0 from J, leaving 12 bases between them. CDR3 size: 15 residues. The CDR3 DNA reads TGTGCCAGCAAAAATCAGGGAGCAACTAATGAAAAACTGTTTTTT. This sequence encodes CASKNQGATNEKLFF.

The gene calls are TRBV29-1 and TRBJ1-3; no definite D call. The CDR3 runs 11 residues. CDR1 SQVTM and CDR2 ANQGSEA come from the germline V gene. Trimming took off 5 bases at V and 0 bases at J, with 2 bases between the two ends. The CDR3 region has the DNA TGCAGCGTTTCCTCTGGAAACACCATATATTTT. It specifies CSVSSGNTIYF.

The chain couples TRBV7-2 to TRBJ1-1; D uncertain. CDR1 and CDR2 from the germline V gene are SGHTA and FQGNSA. This CDR3 region has 13 residues. Trimming removed 1 base at V and 2 bases at J, with 5 bases between. The CDR3 coding sequence is TGTGCCAGCAGCTTAGACCTTAACACTGAAGCTTTCTTT. Protein sequence: CASSLDLNTEAFF.

The table lists this clonotype with a few counts. The chain is built from TRBV10-1 and TRBJ1-2; D gene unclear. CDR1 is WNHNN and CDR2 is SYGVQD in the germline V gene (reference sequence). V was pared by 8 bases and J by 8 bases, with 15 bases between. The CDR3 extends over 12 amino acids. The CDR3 reads CASARTGRGYTF. CDR3 in DNA: TGCGCCAGCGCTCGGACTGGGCGGGGCTACACCTTC.

The V call is TRBV7-8, the J call TRBJ2-2, with D tentatively TRBD1 (6 bases). The CDR3 is 12 residues long. The V gene lost 5 bases and the J gene lost 8 bases, with 9 bases spanning the gap. The germline V gene has CDR1 SGHVS and CDR2 FQNEAQ. The CDR3 nucleotides read TGTGCCAGCAGCCGTGGGACAGGGGAGCTGTTTTTT. Translating it yields CASSRGTGELFF. The full variable domain, rest sourced from reference TRBV7-8 and TRBJ2-2, is GAGVSQSPRYKVAKRGQDVALRCDPISGHVSLFWYQQALGQGPEFLTYFQNEAQLDKSGLPSDRFFAERPEGSVSTLKIQRTQQEDSAVYLCASSRGTGELFFGEGSRLTVL.

This clonotype came up once. The chain joins TRBV19 to TRBJ1-2; D is ambiguous. The CDR3 loop spans 15 amino acids. The V end lost 4 bases, the J end lost 4 bases, and 16 bases lay between the germline ends. Germline lookup yields CDR1 LNHDA and CDR2 SQIVND (reference sequence). DNA of the CDR3: TGTGCCAGTAGTACCACCATAAACGTAGTCTATGGCTACACCTTC. Its translation is CASSTTINVVYGYTF. The whole variable domain, filled in from reference TRBV19 and TRBJ1-2, reads DGGITQSPKYLFRKEGQNVTLSCEQNLNHDAMYWYRQDPGQGLRLIYYSQIVNDFQKGDIAEGYSVSREKKESFPLTVTSAQKNPTAFYLCASSTTINVVYGYTFGSGTRLTVV.

As regards this clonotype: Its ends do not fully match the called genes, so a read error is possible. J is TRBJ2-7 and V is TRBV20-1; 7 nucleotides line up with TRBD2. This CDR3 comprises 14 residues. CDR1 is DFQATT and CDR2 is SNEGSKA in the germline V gene (reference sequence). The CDR3 here is CRATEPGLFYEQYF. DNA for the CDR3: TGCAGGGCTACTGAACCGGGACTATTCTACGAGCAGTACTTC.

The chain recombines TRBV20-1 with TRBJ1-2; 7 bases align to TRBD1. Germline V gene lookup returns CDR1 DFQATT and CDR2 SNEGSKA (reference sequence). This CDR3 comprises 17 residues. Losses at the gene ends were 6 bases for V and 5 bases for J; bases not matched to a gene: 21. CDR3 nucleotide sequence: TGCAGTGCCGAAACGGGACACGGCCGCAGGGGGATGTATGGCTACACCTTC. Translating it yields CSAETGHGRRGMYGYTF.

This chain joins TRBV6-5 and TRBJ2-1; D perhaps matches TRBD2 (6 bases). The germline V gene encodes CDR1 MNHEY and CDR2 SVGAGI. CDR3 size: 13 residues. Between the trimmed V and J ends, which lost 4 bases and 13 bases, there was a span of 17 bases. The CDR3 sequence: CASSLNGGGEQFF. Here the CDR3 DNA reads TGTGCCAGCAGTTTAAACGGGGGTGGCGAACAGTTCTTC.

This clonotype was seen a handful of times. This rearrangement joins TRBV13 to TRBJ2-3; D is possibly TRBD1 or TRBD2 (6 bases each). V lost 3 bases, J lost 4 bases, and 14 bases lay in between. The CDR3 is 15 amino acids. Germline CDR1 is PRHDT and CDR2 is FYEKMQ (reference sequence). The CDR3 nucleotides are TGTGCCAGCAGCTTCGGGGGCGGGGAAGCAGATACGCAGTATTTT. Amino acid sequence: CASSFGGGEADTQYF.

The gene calls are TRBV20-1 and TRBJ1-5; no definite D call. V was shortened by 3 bases and J by 2 bases, with 11 bases between the two germline ends. The CDR3 is 14 amino acids. Germline loops: CDR1 DFQATT, CDR2 SNEGSKA (reference sequence). As DNA, the CDR3 is TGCAGTGCTAGCATTGCGATCGGCAATCAGCCCCAGCATTTT. Translated, it gives CSASIAIGNQPQHF.

This clonotype showed up just a few times. The chain carries TRBV24-1 and TRBJ2-3; D is unresolved. V was cut by 4 bases and J by 5 bases, with 9 bases left in between. CDR3 length: 13 amino acids. From germline, CDR1 is KGHDR and CDR2 SFDVKD. The CDR3 region is CATSDLVGDTQYF. CDR3 DNA sequence: TGTGCCACCAGTGACCTCGTAGGAGATACGCAGTATTTT.

The V and J genes are TRBV10-3 and TRBJ1-5; 8 positions match TRBD1. Losses at the gene ends were 10 bases for V and 7 bases for J; bases not matched to a gene: 12. In germline, CDR1 is ENHRY, CDR2 SYGVKD. There are 14 residues in the CDR3. The CDR3 DNA sequence: TGTGCCACCGGACAGGGACTGATTGGGCAGCCCCAGCATTTT. This translates into CATGQGLIGQPQHF.

This clonotype showed up many times. The CDR3 region is CASSSKAGNTDTQYF. The CDR3 DNA reads as TGTGCCAGCAGCTCAAAGGCAGGGAACACAGATACGCAGTATTTT. The rearrangement uses TRBV7-8 and TRBJ2-3; D possibly corresponds to TRBD1 (5 bases). This CDR3 has 15 amino acids. Looked up from germline, CDR1 is SGHVS and CDR2 is FQNEAQ. The ends were cut back, 4 bases at V and 2 bases at J, with 13 bases in the middle.

The chain carries TRBV5-1 and TRBJ2-7; 7 bases match TRBD1. J gave up 2 bases and V 1 base, and 3 bases lay outside the gene matches. This CDR3 region has 14 residues. Germline CDR1 and CDR2: SGHRS and YFSETQ. CDR3 bases: TGCGCCAGCAGCTTGACAGGGGCGACCTACGAGCAGTACTTC. Protein product: CASSLTGATYEQYF.

This rearrangement joins TRBV20-1 to TRBJ2-7; D not certain. The CDR3 length is 11 residues. Per germline, CDR1 DFQATT and CDR2 SNEGSKA (reference sequence). Trimming removed 4 bases at V and 2 bases at J, with 6 bases between. CDR3 in DNA: TGCAGTGCTACAGGTACCTACGAGCAGTACTTC. This codes for CSATGTYEQYF.

This rearrangement joins TRBV7-9 to TRBJ1-2; TRBD1 agrees at 7 bases. V dropped 4 bases and J dropped 4; count of bases not matched to a gene: 9. CDR3 length equals 15 residues. Germline V gives CDR1 SEHNR, CDR2 FQNEAQ (reference sequence). CDR3 bases: TGTGCCAGCAGCTCTTACCGAGGGGGCAGCTATGGCTACACCTTC. Protein product: CASSSYRGGSYGYTF.

This chain uses TRBV20-1 with TRBJ1-1, with D perhaps matching TRBD1 (5 bases). From germline, CDR1 is DFQATT and CDR2 SNEGSKA (reference sequence). The V end was cut by 0 bases, the J end by 2 bases, with 13 bases between. CDR3 size: 15 residues. The CDR3 DNA reads TGCAGTGCTAGAGAATGGGGGGGTCCAAACACTGAAGCTTTCTTT. Its translation: CSAREWGGPNTEAFF.

The chain combines TRBV20-1 with TRBJ2-7; the D gene is possibly TRBD2 (6 bases). Trimming removed 6 bases at V and 2 bases at J, with 20 bases between. Germline V gene data show CDR1 as DFQATT and CDR2 as SNEGSKA (reference sequence). The length of the CDR3 is 15 residues. As DNA, the CDR3 is TGCAGTGCATTCGATTCGGGAGTTGGGACCTACGAGCAGTACTTC. It translates to CSAFDSGVGTYEQYF.

V and J are TRBV4-2 and TRBJ1-6, with TRBD1 matching 8 bases. Germline values: CDR1 LGHNA, CDR2 YNFKEQ. J gave up 8 bases and V 1 base, and 10 bases lay outside the gene matches. This CDR3 region has 17 residues. The CDR3 loop reads CASSQGPRQGADSPLHF. CDR3 sequence (DNA): TGTGCCAGCAGCCAAGGACCAAGGCAGGGGGCCGATTCACCCCTCCACTTT.